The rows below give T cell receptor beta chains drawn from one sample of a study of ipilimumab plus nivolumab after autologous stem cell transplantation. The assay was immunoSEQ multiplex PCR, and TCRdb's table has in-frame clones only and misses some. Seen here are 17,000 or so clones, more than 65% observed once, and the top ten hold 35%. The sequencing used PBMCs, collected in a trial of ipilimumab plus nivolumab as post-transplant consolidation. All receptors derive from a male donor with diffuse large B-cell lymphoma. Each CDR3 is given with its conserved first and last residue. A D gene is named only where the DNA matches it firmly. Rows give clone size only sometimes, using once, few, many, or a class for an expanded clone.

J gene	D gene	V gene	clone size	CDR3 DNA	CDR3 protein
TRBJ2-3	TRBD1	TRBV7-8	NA	TGTGCCAGCAGCTTAGGGACAGGGGGGGATACGCAGTATTTT	CASSLGTGGDTQYF
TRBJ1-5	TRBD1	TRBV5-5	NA	TGTGCCAGCAGCTTGGGGACAGGGAACCAGCCCCAGCATTTT	CASSLGTGNQPQHF
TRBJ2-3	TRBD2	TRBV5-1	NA	TGCGCCAGCAGCGTTCCGGGACTAGCGGGAGTGAGGGATACGCAGTATTTT	CASSVPGLAGVRDTQYF
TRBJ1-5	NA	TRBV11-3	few	TGTGCCAGCTCCCCGGGGGGGAGCAATCAGCCCCAGCATTTT	CASSPGGSNQPQHF
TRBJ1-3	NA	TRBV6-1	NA	TGTGCCAGCAGTAACTCTGGAAACACCATATATTTT	CASSNSGNTIYF
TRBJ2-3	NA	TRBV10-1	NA	TGCGCCAGCAGTGGTAGCCCAGATACGCAGTATTTT	CASSGSPDTQYF
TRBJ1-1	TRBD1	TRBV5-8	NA	TGTGCCAGCAGCTTCCGGGACAGGGGGACTGAAGCTTTCTTT	CASSFRDRGTEAFF
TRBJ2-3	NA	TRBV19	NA	TGTGCCAGTAGTAGCGGGGTGGGGTATGCGAATACGCAGTATTTT	CASSSGVGYANTQYF
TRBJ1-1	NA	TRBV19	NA	TGTGCCAGTAGTCTGTTTACTGAAGCTTTCTTT	CASSLFTEAFF
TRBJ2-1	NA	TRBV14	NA	TGTGCCAGCAGCCGCCGGACAGTTTACAATGAGCAGTTCTTC	CASSRRTVYNEQFF
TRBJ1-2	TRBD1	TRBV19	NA	TGTGCCAGTAGTATACCCGGGACAGCAAATGGCTACACCTTC	CASSIPGTANGYTF
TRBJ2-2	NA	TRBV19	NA	TGTGCCAGTAGTAACCAACAGGGCACCGGGGAGCTGTTTTTT	CASSNQQGTGELFF
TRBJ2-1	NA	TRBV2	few	TGTGCCAGCGATGGGAATGAGCAGTTCTTC	CASDGNEQFF
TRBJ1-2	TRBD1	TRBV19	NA	TGTGCCAGTACGATAGGGACAGGGTTAAACTATGGCTACACCTTC	CASTIGTGLNYGYTF
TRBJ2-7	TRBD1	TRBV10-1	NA	TGCGCCAGCAGGGGGATGACAGGGCCCGAGCAGTACTTC	CASRGMTGPEQYF
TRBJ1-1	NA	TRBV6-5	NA	TGTGCCAGCGGCAGGGATTATATGAACACTGAAGCTTTCTTT	CASGRDYMNTEAFF
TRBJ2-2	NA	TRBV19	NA	TGTGCCAGTAGTATAAACGTTAACACCGGGGAGCTGTTTTTT	CASSINVNTGELFF
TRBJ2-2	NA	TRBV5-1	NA	TGCGCCAGCGGTTCCGGAAGTGGGGAGAACACCGGGGAGCTGTTTTTT	CASGSGSGENTGELFF
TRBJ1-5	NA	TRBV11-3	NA	TGTGCCAGCAGCTTGAGGGGGGCGAATCAGCCCCAGCATTTT	CASSLRGANQPQHF
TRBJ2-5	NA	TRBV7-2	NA	TGTGCCAGCAGCGCCACGGGACCCAACCAAGAGACCCAGTACTTC	CASSATGPNQETQYF
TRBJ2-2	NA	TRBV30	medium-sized	TGTGCCTGGAGTGTTTACCCCGGGGAGCTGTTTTTT	CAWSVYPGELFF
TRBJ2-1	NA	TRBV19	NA	TGTGCCAGTAGTATAGATCATAGGACTCACTACAATGAGCAGTTCTTC	CASSIDHRTHYNEQFF